What follows are 23 T cell receptor beta chains derived from one specimen sequenced in a study of T cell changes during pregnancy in multiple sclerosis. Profiled with immunoSEQ multiplex PCR; TCRdb holds only in-frame clones, not every one. The sample lists fewer than 70,000 clones, more than 75% occurring once. The material was peripheral blood, obtained in the third trimester of pregnancy. All receptors derive from a female donor with multiple sclerosis, enrolled in a pregnancy study.

This clone has a single count. The chain links TRBV29-1 to TRBJ1-4, with TRBD1 matching 9 bases. V trimming: 6 bases; J trimming: 7 bases; junction bases outside the gene matches: 9. Germline CDR1 is SQVTM and CDR2 is ANQGSEA. This CDR3 has 14 amino acids. The CDR3 is CSVADRGVGEKLFF. CDR3 nucleotides: TGCAGCGTCGCGGACAGGGGAGTAGGTGAAAAACTGTTTTTT.

This chain joins TRBV7-2 and TRBJ2-7; 10 positions match TRBD2. Germline assignment: CDR1 SGHTA and CDR2 FQGNSA. V trimming: 3 bases; J trimming: 3 bases; junction bases outside the gene matches: 5. There are 15 residues in the CDR3. CDR3 in amino acids: CASSFLAGALYEQYF. In DNA, the CDR3 is TGTGCCAGCAGCTTTCTAGCGGGGGCCCTCTACGAGCAGTACTTC.

This chain connects TRBV9 to TRBJ2-1; D not certain. Germline assignment: CDR1 SGDLS and CDR2 YYNGEE. The CDR3 consists of 15 residues. V lost 0 bases and J lost 1, with 8 bases in between. In nucleotides, the CDR3 is TGTGCCAGCAGCGTAGTTTCGGTTTCCTACAATGAGCAGTTCTTC. This translates into CASSVVSVSYNEQFF.

This chain links TRBV19 with TRBJ2-1, with D tentatively TRBD2 (6 bases). The CDR3 runs to 16 residues. CDR1 and CDR2 from the germline V gene are LNHDA and SQIVND (reference sequence). The V and J ends lost 5 bases and 16 bases respectively, with 30 bases between them. Written as DNA, the CDR3 is TGTGCCAGTAGTCCCTCAACCGGGGGTATCCCCGAAATGGGTTTCTTC. The encoded protein is CASSPSTGGIPEMGFF. The full variable domain, in which reference TRBV19 and TRBJ2-1 provide the parts outside the CDR3, is DGGITQSPKYLFRKEGQNVTLSCEQNLNHDAMYWYRQDPGQGLRLIYYSQIVNDFQKGDIAEGYSVSREKKESFPLTVTSAQKNPTAFYLCASSPSTGGIPEMGFFGPGTRLTVL.

V gene TRBV30 combines with J gene TRBJ1-1; D may be TRBD1 (6 bases). The CDR3 has 14 residues. Germline CDR1 and CDR2: GTSNPN and SVGIG (reference sequence). Trimming left V 8 bases short and J 3 bases short, with 19 bases between. This CDR3 reads CAGNAGTGYTEAFF. The CDR3 nucleotides are TGTGCCGGAAACGCCGGAACAGGGTACACTGAAGCTTTCTTT.

The chain employs TRBV2 and TRBJ1-3; tentative D call: TRBD1 (5 bases). V dropped 4 bases and J dropped 6 bases, with 13 bases sitting between them. Germline values: CDR1 SNHLY, CDR2 FYNNEI. The CDR3 has 14 amino acids. The CDR3 region has the DNA TGTGCCAGCAGTGTGGACATGTCTATAAACACCATATATTTT. As protein: CASSVDMSINTIYF.

The DNA of the CDR3 is TGTGCCAGCAGCTTGGGCTCGGCCCCAGATACGCAGTATTTT. Its translation is CASSLGSAPDTQYF. The rearrangement links TRBV7-3 to TRBJ2-3, with no clear D. Trimming stripped 3 bases from V and 4 bases from J, with 11 bases between. There are 14 residues in the CDR3. Germline V gene lookup returns CDR1 SGHTA and CDR2 FQGTGA.

V and J are TRBV27 and TRBJ1-2; a weak D match, TRBD1 (5 bases). The V end was cut by 5 bases, the J end by 6 bases, with 19 bases between. The CDR3 length is 15 residues. Germline-derived CDR1 and CDR2 are MNHEY and SMNVEV (reference sequence). Here the CDR3 reads CASSPRRQSPNGYTF. The CDR3 coding sequence is TGTGCCAGCAGTCCACGGCGACAGAGTCCAAATGGCTACACCTTC.

V is TRBV7-2 and J is TRBJ1-5; D unresolved. Germline CDR1 is SGHTA and CDR2 is FQGNSA. The CDR3 spans 14 residues. Trimming took 5 bases from V and 1 from J, leaving 9 bases between them. The CDR3 DNA sequence: TGTGCCAGCAGCCTGGTGCAGAGCAATCAGCCCCAGCATTTT. Translating it yields CASSLVQSNQPQHF.

V gene TRBV7-3 combines with J gene TRBJ2-3; perhaps TRBD1 as D (7 bases). The CDR3 sequence is 15 residues long. Germline CDR1 is SGHTA and CDR2 is FQGTGA. The ends were cut back, 1 base at V and 4 bases at J, with 12 bases in the middle. Here the CDR3 reads CASSLMAGGSDTQYF. DNA of the CDR3: TGTGCCAGCAGCTTAATGGCAGGGGGGTCAGATACGCAGTATTTT.

The chain has TRBV10-1 and TRBJ2-1, with TRBD2 matching 8 bases. The J segment lost 3 bases and the V segment lost 6 bases, leaving 10 bases of the junction unmatched. This CDR3 has 16 amino acids. In germline, CDR1 is WNHNN, CDR2 SYGVQD (reference sequence). CDR3 in amino acids: CASRAPTSGFYNEQFF. The CDR3 nucleotides are TGCGCCAGCAGAGCCCCAACTAGCGGCTTCTACAATGAGCAGTTCTTC.

J is TRBJ2-1 and V is TRBV7-8, with D possibly matching TRBD2 (7 bases). The germline V gene has CDR1 SGHVS and CDR2 FQNEAQ. Trimming cost V 2 bases and J 6 bases, with 14 bases left between them. The CDR3 consists of 15 residues. The DNA of the CDR3 is TGTGCCAGCAGCTTAAGAGGGGGGGCCACCAATGAGCAGTTCTTC. Protein sequence: CASSLRGGATNEQFF.

About this clone: This CDR3 is also generated by other DNA sequences in the sample. CDR3 in amino acids: CASSLSLASSYNEQFF. CDR3 DNA sequence: TGTGCCAGCAGCTTAAGTCTGGCCAGCTCCTACAATGAGCAGTTCTTC. This sequence joins TRBV7-9 and TRBJ2-1; D not resolved. V gave up 2 bases and J gave up 0 bases, with 11 bases separating them. The CDR3 length is 16 residues. Per the germline V gene, CDR1 is SEHNR and CDR2 is FQNEAQ (reference sequence).

The gene calls are TRBV11-2 and TRBJ2-5; TRBD2 matches at 7 bases. The trim removed 3 bases at V and 5 bases at J, leaving 6 bases unmatched. The CDR3 extends over 14 amino acids. Looked up from germline, CDR1 is SGHAT and CDR2 is FQNNGV. The CDR3 sequence is CASSFSTSLETQYF. In DNA, the CDR3 is TGTGCCAGCAGCTTCTCGACTAGCTTGGAGACCCAGTACTTC.

The chain recombines TRBV7-2 with TRBJ1-4; possibly TRBD1 for D (6 bases). The V gene's germline CDR1 is SGHTA and CDR2 FQGNSA. V shed 6 bases and J shed 0 bases, with 8 bases lying between them. The CDR3 consists of 14 residues. The CDR3 region is CASRDSATNEKLFF. CDR3 bases: TGTGCCAGCAGGGACAGTGCAACTAATGAAAAACTGTTTTTT.

This chain joins TRBV15 and TRBJ1-5; 8 bases agree with TRBD1. Losses at the gene ends were 5 bases for V and 7 bases for J; bases not matched to a gene: 10. In germline, CDR1 is LNHNV, CDR2 YYDKDF (reference sequence). The CDR3 consists of 15 residues. The CDR3 region has the DNA TGTGCCACCAGCCAGGGGGCCCTGGTCGGGCAGCCCCAGCATTTT. Protein: CATSQGALVGQPQHF.

This chain connects TRBV29-1 to TRBJ2-1; 9 bases line up with TRBD2. CDR3 size: 15 residues. V dropped 2 bases and J dropped 9; count of bases not matched to a gene: 11. Germline loops: CDR1 SQVTM, CDR2 ANQGSEA. The DNA of the CDR3 is TGCAGCGTTGAATATGGGGGCGGGGGGGACGGTGAGCAGTTCTTC. This sequence encodes CSVEYGGGGDGEQFF.

With regard to this clone: Other DNA sequences of this sample code for an identical CDR3. CDR3 amino acids: CASEESYNSPLHF. The DNA of the CDR3 is TGTGCCAGCGAGGAGTCCTATAATTCACCCCTCCACTTT. The chain recombines TRBV6-1 with TRBJ1-6; D remains unclear. Germline V CDR1 and CDR2: MNHNS, SASEGT. V was clipped by 8 bases and J by 1 base, with 6 bases between them. The length of the CDR3 is 13 residues.

J is TRBJ1-1 and V is TRBV6-6; 7 nucleotides line up with TRBD1. CDR3 length: 16 amino acids. In germline, CDR1 is MNHNY, CDR2 SVGAGI (reference sequence). Trimming removed 2 bases from V and 0 bases from J; junction bases left unmatched: 6. This chain's CDR3 is CASSYPTGYMNTEAFF. The CDR3 region has the DNA TGTGCCAGCAGTTACCCGACAGGGTACATGAACACTGAAGCTTTCTTT.

The genes are TRBV5-1 and TRBJ2-6, with a weak D call TRBD1 (6 bases). Per the germline V gene, CDR1 is SGHRS and CDR2 is YFSETQ. The CDR3 has 18 amino acids. V was shortened by 2 bases and J by 1 base, with 16 bases between the two germline ends. As DNA, the CDR3 is TGCGCCAGCAGCTTTGTAGTTCAGGGGTCTTCTGGGGCCAACGTCCTGACTTTC. This encodes CASSFVVQGSSGANVLTF.

This chain links TRBV7-2 with TRBJ2-3, with D perhaps TRBD2 (6 bases). The CDR3 has 15 residues. V was clipped by 3 bases and J by 4 bases, with 14 bases between them. CDR1 and CDR2 from the germline V gene are SGHTA and FQGNSA. In nucleotides, the CDR3 is TGTGCCAGCAGCTTTGGAAATACGGGAGCAGATACGCAGTATTTT. Encoded protein: CASSFGNTGADTQYF.

The chain uses TRBV5-1 and TRBJ2-3; D remains ambiguous. This CDR3 has 14 residues. Trimming removed 4 bases at V and 2 bases at J, with 11 bases between. Germline-derived CDR1 and CDR2 are SGHRS and YFSETQ. This CDR3 reads CASSAAEHTDTQYF. For the CDR3, the DNA is TGCGCCAGCAGCGCGGCAGAACACACAGATACGCAGTATTTT. Complete variable domain (other parts from reference TRBV5-1 and TRBJ2-3): KAGVTQTPRYLIKTRGQQVTLSCSPISGHRSVSWYQQTPGQGLQFLFEYFSETQRNKGNFPGRFSGRQFSNSRSEMNVSTLELGDSALYLCASSAAEHTDTQYFGPGTRLTVL.

The genes are TRBV29-1 and TRBJ2-1; weak D call: TRBD1 (6 bases). V was clipped by 4 bases and J by 4 bases, with 17 bases between them. Per the germline V gene, CDR1 is SQVTM and CDR2 is ANQGSEA. The length of the CDR3 is 15 residues. The CDR3 loop is CSVVPGTRPYNEQFF. The CDR3 nucleotides are TGCAGCGTTGTGCCCGGGACACGGCCATACAATGAGCAGTTCTTC.